One and the same sample provided the 21 T cell receptor beta chains below, sequenced in a study of T cell changes during pregnancy in multiple sclerosis. Sequencing was performed with immunoSEQ multiplex PCR; in TCRdb, only in-frame clones are kept and a portion is missing. The table includes tens of thousands of clones, roughly 94% detected once. Sequencing was performed on peripheral blood, taken in the third trimester of pregnancy. These receptors all stem from a female donor with multiple sclerosis, enrolled in a pregnancy study.

The chain joins TRBV5-1 to TRBJ1-2; a possible D gene is TRBD1 (6 bases). V lost 1 base, J lost 4 bases, and 14 bases lay in between. This CDR3 comprises 15 residues. Germline CDR1 is SGHRS and CDR2 is YFSETQ. The CDR3 bases are TGCGCCAGCAGCTTGTCGCCAGGGGAGGGCTATGGCTACACCTTC. Its protein product is CASSLSPGEGYGYTF.

This sequence joins TRBV15 and TRBJ1-2, with TRBD1 as a possible D gene (6 bases). This CDR3 region has 14 residues. Per the germline V gene, CDR1 is LNHNV and CDR2 is YYDKDF (reference sequence). The ends were cut back, 5 bases at V and 6 bases at J, with 16 bases in the middle. The CDR3 DNA sequence: TGTGCCACCAGCCGACCCTCAGGGGTGGATGGCTACACCTTC. Protein: CATSRPSGVDGYTF.

The chain combines TRBV7-2 with TRBJ2-3; TRBD2 matches 7 bases. V lost 5 bases, J lost 1 base, and 6 bases stayed unmatched. The CDR3 covers 15 residues. Germline CDR1 SGHTA, CDR2 FQGNSA. The CDR3 loop is CASSALAVRTDTQYF. CDR3 nucleotides: TGTGCCAGCAGCGCCCTAGCGGTTCGCACAGATACGCAGTATTTT.

The rearrangement joins TRBV11-2 to TRBJ2-2; 10 bases line up with TRBD2. The J segment lost 6 bases and the V segment lost 2 bases, leaving 6 bases of the junction unmatched. In germline, CDR1 is SGHAT, CDR2 FQNNGV. The CDR3 runs to 16 residues. The CDR3 is CASSLPSGRAAGELFF. Written as DNA, the CDR3 is TGTGCCAGCAGCTTACCAAGCGGGAGGGCCGCCGGGGAGCTGTTTTTT.

The chain links TRBV4-1 to TRBJ1-4, with 8 bases fitting TRBD1. Trimming cost V 7 bases and J 8 bases; bases outside gene matches: 12. From germline, CDR1 is MGHRA and CDR2 YSYEKL. The CDR3 loop spans 15 amino acids. In nucleotides, the CDR3 is TGCGCCAGCACACGTATAGGACAGGGCCAGGAAAAACTGTTTTTT. This translates into CASTRIGQGQEKLFF.

The J gene is TRBJ1-1, the V gene TRBV7-6; D not resolved. Trimming removed 4 bases at V and 3 bases at J, with 18 bases between. The CDR3 is made up of 16 amino acids. Germline lookup yields CDR1 SGHVS and CDR2 FNYEAQ. CDR3: CASSYDGSGGDTEAFF. The DNA for the CDR3 is TGTGCCAGCAGCTACGATGGCAGCGGAGGTGACACTGAAGCTTTCTTT.

The count of this clone is one. The chain has TRBV30 and TRBJ1-1, with a weak D call TRBD1 (5 bases). There are 13 residues in the CDR3. Trimming took 1 base from V and 2 from J, leaving 8 bases between them. The V gene's germline CDR1 is GTSNPN and CDR2 SVGIG (reference sequence). This CDR3 is CAWSGQFNTEAFF. The CDR3 nucleotides are TGTGCCTGGAGTGGACAGTTCAACACTGAAGCTTTCTTT.

The chain has TRBV19 and TRBJ2-1; 13 bases fit TRBD2. The V gene end was trimmed by 6 bases and the J gene end by 9 bases; junction bases not matched to a gene: 11. The germline V gene encodes CDR1 LNHDA and CDR2 SQIVND (reference sequence). The CDR3 contains 16 residues. CDR3 DNA: TGTGCCAGTAGCTTACTAGCGGGAGGGCCTTGGAGTGAGCAGTTCTTC. It is translated as CASSLLAGGPWSEQFF.

This chain uses TRBV18 with TRBJ2-1, with TRBD2 identical over 8 bases. Trimming cost V 3 bases and J 4 bases; bases outside gene matches: 5. From germline, CDR1 is KGHSH and CDR2 LQKENI. This CDR3 spans 15 amino acids. The CDR3 DNA follows: TGTGCCAGCTCACCCGGGACTAGGGGATACAATGAGCAGTTCTTC. Translating gives CASSPGTRGYNEQFF. The whole variable domain, filled in from reference TRBV18 and TRBJ2-1, reads NAGVMQNPRHLVRRRGQEARLRCSPMKGHSHVYWYRQLPEEGLKFMVYLQKENIIDESGMPKERFSAEFPKEGPSILRIQQVVRGDSAAYFCASSPGTRGYNEQFFGPGTRLTVL.

The J gene is TRBJ2-2, the V gene TRBV9; 10 bases are shared with TRBD1. The CDR3 extends over 18 amino acids. V shed 0 bases, J shed 4 bases, and the junction held 9 bases outside the gene matches. Germline V gene lookup returns CDR1 SGDLS and CDR2 YYNGEE. CDR3 nucleotides: TGTGCCAGCAGCGTAGCTACGGGGGGACAGGGGATCACCGGGGAGCTGTTTTTT. Protein sequence: CASSVATGGQGITGELFF.

The V call is TRBV27, the J call TRBJ2-7, with 13 bases lining up with TRBD2. The CDR3 totals 14 residues. Per the germline V gene, CDR1 is MNHEY and CDR2 is SMNVEV (reference sequence). V dropped 5 bases and J dropped 8; count of bases not matched to a gene: 6. CDR3 nucleotide sequence: TGTGCCAGCAGTCCCGGGACTAGCGGGGACCAGCAGTACTTC. Its translation: CASSPGTSGDQQYF.

The V gene is TRBV30, the J gene TRBJ1-2, with D tentatively TRBD1 (5 bases). Trimming shortened V by 2 bases and J by 4 bases, and 20 bases separated the two germline ends. Germline V lookup: CDR1 GTSNPN, CDR2 SVGIG (reference sequence). CDR3 length: 16 amino acids. CDR3 region: CAWSIRELIRGYGYTF. For the CDR3, the DNA is TGTGCCTGGAGTATCCGGGAGCTTATAAGGGGCTATGGCTACACCTTC.

The DNA of the CDR3 is TGTGCCAGCAGTCCGGGGACAGGGGGGGCCTACGAGCAGTACTTC. Amino acid sequence: CASSPGTGGAYEQYF. J is TRBJ2-7 and V is TRBV28; 11 nucleotides match TRBD1. Trimming at V came to 5 bases and at J to 2 bases, leaving 5 bases not matched to a gene. The CDR3 length is 15 residues. From germline, CDR1 is MDHEN and CDR2 SYDVKM.

The rearrangement links TRBV5-1 to TRBJ2-7; TRBD2 aligns across 10 bases. The CDR3 covers 15 residues. CDR1 and CDR2 from the germline V gene are SGHRS and YFSETQ. V shed 5 bases and J 4 bases; nucleotides not matched to a gene: 9. The CDR3 loop reads CASRPRTSGAYEQYF. CDR3 DNA: TGCGCCAGCAGACCCCGGACTAGCGGAGCATACGAGCAGTACTTC.

The chain recombines TRBV7-9 with TRBJ2-2, with TRBD1 matching 7 bases. CDR3 size: 16 residues. CDR1 and CDR2 from the germline V gene are SEHNR and FQNEAQ (reference sequence). J was trimmed by 6 bases and V by 1 base; bases with no gene match: 8. CDR3 loop: CASSLERTGAPGELFF. CDR3 nucleotides: TGTGCCAGCAGCTTAGAGCGCACAGGGGCCCCCGGGGAGCTGTTTTTT. Combining the CDR3 with reference TRBV7-9 and TRBJ2-2 gives the whole variable domain DTGVSQNPRHKITKRGQNVTFRCDPISEHNRLYWYRQTLGQGPEFLTYFQNEAQLEKSRLLSDRFSAERPKGSFSTLEIQRTEQGDSAMYLCASSLERTGAPGELFFGEGSRLTVL.

This clone was seen only once. The gene calls are TRBV19 and TRBJ1-1; D is perhaps TRBD1 (5 bases). Trimming pared 8 bases from V and 1 base from J, leaving 11 bases between. CDR1 is LNHDA and CDR2 is SQIVND in the germline V gene (reference sequence). The CDR3 consists of 13 residues. In DNA form, the CDR3 reads TGTGCCAGTCGGGGCGGGGAGAACACTGAAGCTTTCTTT. This gives the protein CASRGGENTEAFF.

The chain recombines TRBV6-1 with TRBJ2-3; the D gene is possibly TRBD2 (6 bases). The CDR3 spans 16 residues. Trimming took 4 bases from V and 2 from J, leaving 16 bases between them. The V gene's germline CDR1 is MNHNS and CDR2 SASEGT. CDR3 sequence: CASSARSGGVTDTQYF. The CDR3 DNA follows: TGTGCCAGCAGTGCCCGCTCCGGAGGGGTCACAGATACGCAGTATTTT.

The chain carries TRBV9 and TRBJ2-1; tentative D call: TRBD2 (6 bases). CDR3 size: 15 residues. Germline CDR1 and CDR2: SGDLS and YYNGEE. The germline V and J ends were trimmed by 3 bases and 1 base, with 11 bases remaining between them. The CDR3, as DNA: TGTGCCAGCAGCGACGGGAGAGGGTCCTACAATGAGCAGTTCTTC. It encodes CASSDGRGSYNEQFF.

The chain has TRBV19 and TRBJ1-2; D may be TRBD1 (6 bases). The CDR3 extends over 14 amino acids. The germline V and J ends were trimmed by 3 bases and 7 bases, with 15 bases remaining between them. Germline CDR1 and CDR2: LNHDA and SQIVND (reference sequence). The CDR3 loop reads CASSIPGEVAGYTF. DNA of the CDR3: TGTGCCAGTAGTATCCCAGGGGAAGTCGCTGGCTACACCTTC.

The gene calls are TRBV7-2 and TRBJ1-5, with 9 positions matching TRBD1. CDR3 length: 16 amino acids. The ends lost 5 bases at V and 2 bases at J; junction bases unmatched: 7. CDR1 and CDR2 (germline): SGHTA, FQGNSA. The CDR3 sequence is CASSPGQGSGNQPQHF. CDR3 DNA: TGTGCCAGCAGCCCCGGACAGGGGAGTGGCAATCAGCCCCAGCATTTT. Variable domain in full (rest from reference TRBV7-2 and TRBJ1-5): GAGVSQSPSNKVTEKGKDVELRCDPISGHTALYWYRQSLGQGLEFLIYFQGNSAPDKSGLPSDRFSAERTGGSVSTLTIQRTQQEDSAVYLCASSPGQGSGNQPQHFGDGTRLSIL.

The genes are TRBV5-4 and TRBJ1-2, with D tentatively TRBD1 (5 bases). The V gene lost 0 bases and the J gene lost 8 bases, with 14 bases spanning the gap. CDR1 and CDR2 (germline): SGHNT, YYREEE (reference sequence). The length of the CDR3 is 14 residues. The CDR3 region is CASSLEGPNFGYTF. The DNA of the CDR3 is TGTGCCAGCAGCTTGGAGGGGCCCAATTTCGGCTACACCTTC.